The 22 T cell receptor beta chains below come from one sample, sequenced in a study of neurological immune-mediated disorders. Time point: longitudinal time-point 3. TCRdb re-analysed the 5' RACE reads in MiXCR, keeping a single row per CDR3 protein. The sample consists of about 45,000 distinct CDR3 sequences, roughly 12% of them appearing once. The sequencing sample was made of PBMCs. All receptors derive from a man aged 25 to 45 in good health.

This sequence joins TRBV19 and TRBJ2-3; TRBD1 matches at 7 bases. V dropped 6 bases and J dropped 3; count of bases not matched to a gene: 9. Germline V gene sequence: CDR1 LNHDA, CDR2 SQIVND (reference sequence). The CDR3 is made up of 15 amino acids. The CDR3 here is CASSMTGKLTDTQYF. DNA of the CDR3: TGTGCCAGTAGCATGACAGGGAAATTAACAGATACGCAGTATTTT.

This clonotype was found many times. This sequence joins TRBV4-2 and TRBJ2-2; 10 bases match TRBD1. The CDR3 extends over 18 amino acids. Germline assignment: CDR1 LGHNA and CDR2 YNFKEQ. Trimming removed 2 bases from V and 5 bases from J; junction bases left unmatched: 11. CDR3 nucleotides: TGTGCCAGCAGCCAATACAACCCGGGACAGGGGCCAACCGGGGAGCTGTTTTTT. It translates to CASSQYNPGQGPTGELFF.

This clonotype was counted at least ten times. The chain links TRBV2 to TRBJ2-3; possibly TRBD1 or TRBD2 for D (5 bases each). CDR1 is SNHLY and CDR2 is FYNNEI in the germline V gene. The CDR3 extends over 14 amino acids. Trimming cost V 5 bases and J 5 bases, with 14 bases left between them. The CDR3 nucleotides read TGTGCCAGCAGTCCCGGGACGGTGGGAGATACGCAGTATTTT. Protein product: CASSPGTVGDTQYF.

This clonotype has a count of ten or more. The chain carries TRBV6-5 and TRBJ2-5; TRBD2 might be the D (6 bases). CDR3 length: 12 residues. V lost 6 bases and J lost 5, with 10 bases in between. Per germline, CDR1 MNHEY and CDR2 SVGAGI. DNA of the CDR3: TGTGCCAGCAGCGCTCTAGCGGAGACCCAGTACTTC. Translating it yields CASSALAETQYF.

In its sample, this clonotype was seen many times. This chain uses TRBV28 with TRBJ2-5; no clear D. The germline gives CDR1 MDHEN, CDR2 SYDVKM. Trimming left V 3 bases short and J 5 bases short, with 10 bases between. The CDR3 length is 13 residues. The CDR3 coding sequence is TGTGCCAGCAGTTTTAGTATCCCGGAGACCCAGTACTTC. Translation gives CASSFSIPETQYF.

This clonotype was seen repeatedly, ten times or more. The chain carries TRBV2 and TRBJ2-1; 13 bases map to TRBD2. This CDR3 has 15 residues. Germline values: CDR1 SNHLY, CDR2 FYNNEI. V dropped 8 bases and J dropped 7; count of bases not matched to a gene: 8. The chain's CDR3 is CASEKLAGGGNEQFF. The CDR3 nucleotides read TGTGCCAGCGAAAAACTAGCGGGAGGGGGAAATGAGCAGTTCTTC.

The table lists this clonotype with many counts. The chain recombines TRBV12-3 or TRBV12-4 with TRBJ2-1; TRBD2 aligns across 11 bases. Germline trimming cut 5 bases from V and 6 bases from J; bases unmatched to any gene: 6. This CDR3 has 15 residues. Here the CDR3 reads CASSPLAGGGNEQFF. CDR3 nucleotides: TGTGCCAGCAGTCCCCTAGCGGGAGGAGGCAATGAGCAGTTCTTC.

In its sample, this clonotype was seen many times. CDR3 region: CAISESPTREPGDNEQFF. CDR3 DNA: TGTGCCATCAGTGAGTCCCCGACAAGGGAACCCGGAGACAATGAGCAGTTCTTC. The chain carries TRBV10-3 and TRBJ2-1; D not resolved. Germline V gene sequence: CDR1 ENHRY, CDR2 SYGVKD. The ends were cut back, 0 bases at V and 5 bases at J, with 20 bases in the middle. The CDR3 totals 18 residues.

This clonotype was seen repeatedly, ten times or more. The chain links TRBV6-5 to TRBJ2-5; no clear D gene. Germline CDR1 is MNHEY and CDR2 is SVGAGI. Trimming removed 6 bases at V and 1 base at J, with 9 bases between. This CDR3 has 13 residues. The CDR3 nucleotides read TGTGCCAGCAGAGACCCGCCCCAAGAGACCCAGTACTTC. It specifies CASRDPPQETQYF.

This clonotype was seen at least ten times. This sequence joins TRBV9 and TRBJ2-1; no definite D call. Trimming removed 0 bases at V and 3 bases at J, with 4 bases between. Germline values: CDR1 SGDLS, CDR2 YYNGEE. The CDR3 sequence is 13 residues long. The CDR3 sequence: CASSVARYNEQFF. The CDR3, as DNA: TGTGCCAGCAGCGTAGCCCGCTACAATGAGCAGTTCTTC. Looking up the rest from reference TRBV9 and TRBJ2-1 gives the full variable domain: DSGVTQTPKHLITATGQRVTLRCSPRSGDLSVYWYQQSLDQGLQFLIQYYNGEERAKGNILERFSAQQFPDLHSELNLSSLELGDSALYFCASSVARYNEQFFGPGTRLTVL.

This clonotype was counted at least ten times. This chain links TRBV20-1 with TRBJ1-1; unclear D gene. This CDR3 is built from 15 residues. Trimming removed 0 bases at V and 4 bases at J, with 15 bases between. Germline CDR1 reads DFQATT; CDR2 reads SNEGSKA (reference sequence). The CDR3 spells CSARDSEEKTTEAFF. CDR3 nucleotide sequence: TGCAGTGCTAGAGATTCGGAGGAGAAAACCACTGAAGCTTTCTTT.

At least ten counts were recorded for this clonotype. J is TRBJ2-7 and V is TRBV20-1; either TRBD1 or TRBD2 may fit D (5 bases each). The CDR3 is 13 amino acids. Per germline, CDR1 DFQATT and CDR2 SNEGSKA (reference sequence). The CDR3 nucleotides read TGCAGCCCCTTGAGGGACCAGTCCTACGAGCAGTACTTC. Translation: CSPLRDQSYEQYF.

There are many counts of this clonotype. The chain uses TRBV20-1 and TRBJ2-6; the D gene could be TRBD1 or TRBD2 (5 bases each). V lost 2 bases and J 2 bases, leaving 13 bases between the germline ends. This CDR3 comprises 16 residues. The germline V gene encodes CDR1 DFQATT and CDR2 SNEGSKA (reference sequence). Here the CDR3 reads CSARSDGAPGANVLTF. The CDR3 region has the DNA TGCAGTGCTAGATCGGACGGGGCCCCTGGGGCCAACGTCCTGACTTTC.

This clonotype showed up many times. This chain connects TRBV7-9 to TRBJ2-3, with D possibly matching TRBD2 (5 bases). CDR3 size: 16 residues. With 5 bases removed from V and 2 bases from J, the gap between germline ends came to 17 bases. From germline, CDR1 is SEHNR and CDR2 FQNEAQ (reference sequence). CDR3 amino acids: CASSPRVEAPTDTQYF. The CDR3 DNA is TGTGCCAGCAGCCCTCGGGTGGAGGCCCCCACAGATACGCAGTATTTT.

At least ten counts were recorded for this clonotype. The CDR3 is CSVGPSGSGNEQFF. CDR3 nucleotides: TGCAGCGTCGGCCCTAGCGGGAGCGGAAATGAGCAGTTCTTC. The chain combines TRBV29-1 with TRBJ2-1, with 10 bases aligning to TRBD2. The trim removed 6 bases at V and 7 bases at J, leaving 9 bases unmatched. The CDR3 extends over 14 amino acids. Germline V gives CDR1 SQVTM, CDR2 ANQGSEA.

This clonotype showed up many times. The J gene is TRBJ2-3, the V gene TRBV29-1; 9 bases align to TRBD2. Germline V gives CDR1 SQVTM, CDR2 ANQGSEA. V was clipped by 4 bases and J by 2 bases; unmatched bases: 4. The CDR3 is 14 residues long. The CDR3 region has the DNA TGCAGCGTTGTTAGCGGGAGTTACACAGATACGCAGTATTTT. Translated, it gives CSVVSGSYTDTQYF.

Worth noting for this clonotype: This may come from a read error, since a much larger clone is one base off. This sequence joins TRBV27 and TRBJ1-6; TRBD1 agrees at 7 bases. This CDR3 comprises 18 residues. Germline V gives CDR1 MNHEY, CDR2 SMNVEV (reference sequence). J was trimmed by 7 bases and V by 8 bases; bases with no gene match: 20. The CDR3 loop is CASRVGRDSAIPNSPLHF. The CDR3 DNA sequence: TGTGCCAGCCGGGTCGGGCGGGACAGCGCCATTCCCAATTCACCCCTCCACTTT.

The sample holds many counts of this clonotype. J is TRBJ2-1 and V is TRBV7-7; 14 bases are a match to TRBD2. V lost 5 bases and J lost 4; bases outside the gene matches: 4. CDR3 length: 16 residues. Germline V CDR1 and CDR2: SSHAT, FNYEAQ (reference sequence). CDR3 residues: CASSRGLAGVYNEQFF. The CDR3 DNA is TGTGCCAGCAGCCGGGGACTAGCGGGAGTTTACAATGAGCAGTTCTTC.

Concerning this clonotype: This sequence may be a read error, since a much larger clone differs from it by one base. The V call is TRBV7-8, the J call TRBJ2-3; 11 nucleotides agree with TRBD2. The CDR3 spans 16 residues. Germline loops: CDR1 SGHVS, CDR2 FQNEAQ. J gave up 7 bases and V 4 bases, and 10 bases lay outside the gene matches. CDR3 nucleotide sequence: TGTGCCAGCAGCTACCGACTAGCGGGACTTGCATATACGCAGTATTTT. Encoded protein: CASSYRLAGLAYTQYF. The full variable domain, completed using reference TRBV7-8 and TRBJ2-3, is GAGVSQSPRYKVAKRGQDVALRCDPISGHVSLFWYQQALGQGPEFLTYFQNEAQLDKSGLPSDRFFAERPEGSVSTLKIQRTQQEDSAVYLCASSYRLAGLAYTQYFGPGTRLTVL.

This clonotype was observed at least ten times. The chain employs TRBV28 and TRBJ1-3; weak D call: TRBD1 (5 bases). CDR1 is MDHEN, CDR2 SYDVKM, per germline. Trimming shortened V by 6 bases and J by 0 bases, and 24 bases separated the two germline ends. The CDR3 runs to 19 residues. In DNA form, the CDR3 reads TGTGCCAGCAGCCTCTCCGGGCTCGGAGGGACGAGCTCTGGAAACACCATATATTTT. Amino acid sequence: CASSLSGLGGTSSGNTIYF.

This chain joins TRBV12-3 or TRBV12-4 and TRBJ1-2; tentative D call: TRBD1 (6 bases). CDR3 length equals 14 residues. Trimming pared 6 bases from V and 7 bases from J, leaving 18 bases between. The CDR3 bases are TGTGCCAGCAGCCGCCTGGGCCGGGGGCCTGGCTACACCTTC. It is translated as CASSRLGRGPGYTF.

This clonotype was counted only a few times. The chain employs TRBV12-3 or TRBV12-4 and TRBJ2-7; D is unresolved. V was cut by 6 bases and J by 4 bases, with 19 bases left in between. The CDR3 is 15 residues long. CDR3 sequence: CASSLRRRGPYEQYF. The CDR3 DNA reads TGTGCCAGCAGCCTTCGCAGGCGTGGACCTTACGAGCAGTACTTC.